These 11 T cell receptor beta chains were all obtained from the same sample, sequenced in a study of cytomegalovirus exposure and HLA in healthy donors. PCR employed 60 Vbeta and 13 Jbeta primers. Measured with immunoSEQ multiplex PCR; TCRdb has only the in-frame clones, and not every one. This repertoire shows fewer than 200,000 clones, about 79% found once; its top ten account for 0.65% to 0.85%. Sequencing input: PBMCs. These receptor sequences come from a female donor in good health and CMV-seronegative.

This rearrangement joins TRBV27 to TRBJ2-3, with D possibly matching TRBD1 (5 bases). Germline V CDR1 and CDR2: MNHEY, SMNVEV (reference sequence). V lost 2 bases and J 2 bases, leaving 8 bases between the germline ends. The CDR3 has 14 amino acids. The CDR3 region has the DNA TGTGCCAGCAGTTTACAGGGCAACACAGATACGCAGTATTTT. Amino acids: CASSLQGNTDTQYF.

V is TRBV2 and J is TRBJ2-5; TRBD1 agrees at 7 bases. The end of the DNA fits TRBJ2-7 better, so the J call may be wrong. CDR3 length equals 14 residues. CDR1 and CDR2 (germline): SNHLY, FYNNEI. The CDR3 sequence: CASSERQGVYEQYF. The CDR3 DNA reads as TGTGCCAGCAGTGAAAGACAGGGTGTCTACGAGCAGTACTTC.

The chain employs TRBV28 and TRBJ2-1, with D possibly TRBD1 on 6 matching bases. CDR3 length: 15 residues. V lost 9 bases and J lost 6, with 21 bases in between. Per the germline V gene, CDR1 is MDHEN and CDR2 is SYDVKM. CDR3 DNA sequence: TGTGCCAGTTTCCCCCAGGGGTCGGTATTCAATGAGCAGTTCTTC. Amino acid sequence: CASFPQGSVFNEQFF. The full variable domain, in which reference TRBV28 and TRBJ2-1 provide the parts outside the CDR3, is DVKVTQSSRYLVKRTGEKVFLECVQDMDHENMFWYRQDPGLGLRLIYFSYDVKMKEKGDIPEGYSVSREKKERFSLILESASTNQTSMYLCASFPQGSVFNEQFFGPGTRLTVL.

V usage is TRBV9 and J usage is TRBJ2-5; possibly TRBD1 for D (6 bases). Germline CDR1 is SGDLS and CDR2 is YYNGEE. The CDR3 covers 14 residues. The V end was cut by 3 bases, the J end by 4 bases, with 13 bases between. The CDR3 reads CASSDLQGTETQYF. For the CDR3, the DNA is TGTGCCAGCAGCGACCTACAGGGAACAGAGACCCAGTACTTC.

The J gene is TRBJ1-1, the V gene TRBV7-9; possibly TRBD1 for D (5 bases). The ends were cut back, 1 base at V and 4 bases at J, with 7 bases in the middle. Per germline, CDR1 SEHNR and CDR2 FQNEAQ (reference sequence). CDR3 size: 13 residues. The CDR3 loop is CASSLEGFTEAFF. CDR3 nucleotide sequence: TGTGCCAGCAGCTTAGAGGGGTTCACTGAAGCTTTCTTT.

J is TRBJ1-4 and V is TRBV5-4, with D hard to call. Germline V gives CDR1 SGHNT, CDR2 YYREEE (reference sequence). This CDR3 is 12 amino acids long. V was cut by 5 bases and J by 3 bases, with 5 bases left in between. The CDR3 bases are TGTGCCAGCAGTTCTTCTAATGAAAAACTGTTTTTT. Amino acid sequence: CASSSSNEKLFF. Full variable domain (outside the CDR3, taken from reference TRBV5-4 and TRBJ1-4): ETGVTQSPTHLIKTRGQQVTLRCSSQSGHNTVSWYQQALGQGPQFIFQYYREEENGRGNFPPRFSGLQFPNYSSELNVNALELDDSALYLCASSSSNEKLFFGSGTQLSVL.

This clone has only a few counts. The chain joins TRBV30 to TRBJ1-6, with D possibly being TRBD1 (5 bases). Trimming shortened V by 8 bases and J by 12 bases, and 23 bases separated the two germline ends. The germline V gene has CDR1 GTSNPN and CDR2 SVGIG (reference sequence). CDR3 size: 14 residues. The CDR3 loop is CATSPTGAVGPLHF. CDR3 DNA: TGTGCCACATCTCCCACAGGTGCCGTTGGACCCCTCCACTTT.

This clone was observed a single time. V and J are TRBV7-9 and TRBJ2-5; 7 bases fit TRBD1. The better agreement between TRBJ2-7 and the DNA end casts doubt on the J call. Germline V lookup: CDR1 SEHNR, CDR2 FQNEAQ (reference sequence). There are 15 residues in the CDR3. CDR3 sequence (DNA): TGTGCCAGCACTACAACGGGACAGTGGGCCTACGAGCAGTACTTC. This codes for CASTTTGQWAYEQYF.

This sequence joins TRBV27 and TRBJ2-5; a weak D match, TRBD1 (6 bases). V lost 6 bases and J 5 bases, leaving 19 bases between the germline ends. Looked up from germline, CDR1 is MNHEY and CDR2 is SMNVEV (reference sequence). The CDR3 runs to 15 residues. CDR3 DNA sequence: TGTGCCAGCAGCTACTCCCCTACAGGGAGTGAGACCCAGTACTTC. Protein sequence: CASSYSPTGSETQYF.

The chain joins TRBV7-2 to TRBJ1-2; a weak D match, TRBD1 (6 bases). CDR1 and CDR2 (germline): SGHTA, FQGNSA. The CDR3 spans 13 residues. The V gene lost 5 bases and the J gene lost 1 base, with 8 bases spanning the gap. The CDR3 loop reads CASSDRFNYGYTF. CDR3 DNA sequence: TGTGCCAGCAGCGACAGGTTTAACTATGGCTACACCTTC. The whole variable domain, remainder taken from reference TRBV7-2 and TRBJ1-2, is GAGVSQSPSNKVTEKGKDVELRCDPISGHTALYWYRQSLGQGLEFLIYFQGNSAPDKSGLPSDRFSAERTGGSVSTLTIQRTQQEDSAVYLCASSDRFNYGYTFGSGTRLTVV.

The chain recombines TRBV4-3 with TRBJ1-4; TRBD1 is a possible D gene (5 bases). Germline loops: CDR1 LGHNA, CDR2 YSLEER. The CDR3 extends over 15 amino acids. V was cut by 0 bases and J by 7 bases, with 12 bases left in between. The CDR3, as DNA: TGCGCCAGCAGCCAAGAGGGAGGCGGGGGTGAAAAACTGTTTTTT. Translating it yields CASSQEGGGGEKLFF.